The subject of this entry is one T cell receptor beta chain. The CDR3 is 14 amino acids. CDR1 SEHNR and CDR2 FQNEAQ come from the germline V gene (reference sequence). Trimming removed 0 bases from V and 7 bases from J, with 12 bases in between. The source of the sample is a study of cytomegalovirus exposure and HLA in healthy donors. Use of 60 Vbeta and 13 Jbeta primers characterized the PCR. Clones were sequenced by immunoSEQ multiplex PCR, and TCRdb holds only the in-frame ones, with some missing. Here the sample spans 50,000 or so clones, approximately 72% being singletons. This receptor was identified in a woman in her fifties or sixties in good health and CMV-seronegative. The sample was PBMCs. The chain links TRBV7-9 to TRBJ1-1; D is perhaps TRBD1 (5 bases). The CDR3: CASSLAADGGEAFF. CDR3 bases: TGTGCCAGCAGCTTAGCCGCGGACGGGGGTGAAGCTTTCTTT.